This paragraph covers one T cell receptor beta chain sequence. V gave up 0 bases and J gave up 8 bases, with 16 bases separating them. Looked up from germline, CDR1 is MNHNS and CDR2 is SASEGT. The CDR3 consists of 15 residues. This sample is drawn from a study of cytomegalovirus exposure and HLA in healthy donors. PCR amplification relied on 60 Vbeta primers (plus 13 Jbeta primers). Sequencing used immunoSEQ multiplex PCR; TCRdb keeps in-frame clones, though not all of them. The table counts approximately 79,000 clones; approximately 0.81% lies in the top ten. The receptor was derived from a boy aged 10-17 years in good health and CMV-seronegative. The chain has TRBV6-1 and TRBJ1-2; D is possibly TRBD1 (6 bases). The sequencing input was PBMCs. CDR3 sequence: CASSEAYRAAWGYTF. The CDR3 DNA reads TGTGCCAGCAGTGAAGCATACAGGGCGGCTTGGGGCTACACCTTC.